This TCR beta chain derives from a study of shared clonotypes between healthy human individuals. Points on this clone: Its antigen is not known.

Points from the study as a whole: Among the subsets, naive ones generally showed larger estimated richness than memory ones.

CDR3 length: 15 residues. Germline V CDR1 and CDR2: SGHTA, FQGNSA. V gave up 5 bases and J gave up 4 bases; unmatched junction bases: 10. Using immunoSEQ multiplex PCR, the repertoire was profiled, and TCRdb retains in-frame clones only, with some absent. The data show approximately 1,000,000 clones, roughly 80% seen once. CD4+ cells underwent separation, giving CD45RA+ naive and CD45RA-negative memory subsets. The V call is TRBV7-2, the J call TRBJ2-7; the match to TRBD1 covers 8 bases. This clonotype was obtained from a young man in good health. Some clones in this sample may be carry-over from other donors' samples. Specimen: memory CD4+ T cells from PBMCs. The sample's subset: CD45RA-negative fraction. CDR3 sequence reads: CASSLFADREYEQYF. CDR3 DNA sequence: TGTGCCAGCAGCCTGTTCGCGGACAGGGAATACGAGCAGTACTTC.